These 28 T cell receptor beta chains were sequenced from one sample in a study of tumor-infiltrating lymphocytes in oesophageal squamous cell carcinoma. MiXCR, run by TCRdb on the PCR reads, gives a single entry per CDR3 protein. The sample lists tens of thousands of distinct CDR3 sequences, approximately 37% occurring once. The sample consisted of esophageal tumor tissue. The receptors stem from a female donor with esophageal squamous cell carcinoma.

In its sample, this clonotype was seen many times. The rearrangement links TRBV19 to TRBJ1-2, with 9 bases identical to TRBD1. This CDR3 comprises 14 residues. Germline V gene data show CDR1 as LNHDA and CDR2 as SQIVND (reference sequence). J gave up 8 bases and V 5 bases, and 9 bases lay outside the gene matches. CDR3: CASSRDRVSSGYTF. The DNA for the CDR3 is TGTGCCAGTAGTCGGGACAGGGTTTCCTCGGGCTACACCTTC.

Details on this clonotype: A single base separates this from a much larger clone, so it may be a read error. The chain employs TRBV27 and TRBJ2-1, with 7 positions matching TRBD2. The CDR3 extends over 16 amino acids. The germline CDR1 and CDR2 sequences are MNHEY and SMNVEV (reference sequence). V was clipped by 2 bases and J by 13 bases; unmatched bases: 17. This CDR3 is CASSLKKGGIQETQFF. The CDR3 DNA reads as TGTGCCAGCAGTTTAAAGAAGGGAGGGATCCAAGAGACCCAGTTCTTC.

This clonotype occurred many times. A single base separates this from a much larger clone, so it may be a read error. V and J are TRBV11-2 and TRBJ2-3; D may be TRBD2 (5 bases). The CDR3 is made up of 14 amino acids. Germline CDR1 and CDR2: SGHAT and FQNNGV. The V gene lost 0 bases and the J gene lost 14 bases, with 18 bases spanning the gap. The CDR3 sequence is CASSLEISTGELYF. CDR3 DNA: TGTGCCAGCAGCTTAGAAATTAGCACCGGGGAGCTGTATTTT. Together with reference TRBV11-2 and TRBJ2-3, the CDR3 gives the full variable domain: EAGVAQSPRYKIIEKRQSVAFWCNPISGHATLYWYQQILGQGPKLLIQFQNNGVVDDSQLPKDRFSAERLKGVDSTLKIQPAKLEDSAVYLCASSLEISTGELYFGPGTRLTVL.

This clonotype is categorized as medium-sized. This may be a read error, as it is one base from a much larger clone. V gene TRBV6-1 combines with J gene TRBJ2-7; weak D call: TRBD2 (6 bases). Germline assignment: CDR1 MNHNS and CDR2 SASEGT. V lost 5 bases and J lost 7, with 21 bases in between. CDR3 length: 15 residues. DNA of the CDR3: TGTGCCAGCAGTTTGGATGGGGGGAGGTACAATGAGCAGTACTTC. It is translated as CASSLDGGRYNEQYF.

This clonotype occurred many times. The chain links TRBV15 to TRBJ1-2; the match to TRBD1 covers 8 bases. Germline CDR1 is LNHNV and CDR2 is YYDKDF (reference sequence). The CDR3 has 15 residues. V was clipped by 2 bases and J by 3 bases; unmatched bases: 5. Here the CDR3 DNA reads TGTGCCACCAGCAGACCGGACAGGGCGGACTATGGCTACACCTTC. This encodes CATSRPDRADYGYTF.

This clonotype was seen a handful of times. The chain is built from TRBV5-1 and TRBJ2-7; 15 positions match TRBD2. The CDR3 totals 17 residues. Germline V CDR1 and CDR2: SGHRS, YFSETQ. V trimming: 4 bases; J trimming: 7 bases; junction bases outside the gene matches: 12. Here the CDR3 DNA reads TGCGCCAGCAGCCCCGGACTAGCGGGAGGGGGTTACAATGAGCAGTACTTC. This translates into CASSPGLAGGGYNEQYF.

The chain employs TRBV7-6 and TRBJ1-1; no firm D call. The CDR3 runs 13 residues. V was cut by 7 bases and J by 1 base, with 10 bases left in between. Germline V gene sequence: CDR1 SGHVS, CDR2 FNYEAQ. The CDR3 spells CASKRTGNTEAFF. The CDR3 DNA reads TGTGCCAGCAAAAGGACGGGGAACACTGAAGCTTTCTTT.

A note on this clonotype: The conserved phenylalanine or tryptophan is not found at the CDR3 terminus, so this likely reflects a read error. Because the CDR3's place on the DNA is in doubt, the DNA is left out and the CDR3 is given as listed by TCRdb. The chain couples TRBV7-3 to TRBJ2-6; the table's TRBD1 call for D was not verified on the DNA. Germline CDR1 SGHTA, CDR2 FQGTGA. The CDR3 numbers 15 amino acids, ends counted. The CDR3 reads CASSHDFYNEQFFGA.

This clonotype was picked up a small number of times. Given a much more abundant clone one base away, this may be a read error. In DNA form, the CDR3 reads TGTGCCAGCAGCCAAGACGGACTAGCGGGAGGTGGGGCCGACGTCCTGACTTTC. This sequence encodes CASSQDGLAGGGADVLTF. V and J are TRBV11-2 and TRBJ2-6, with 14 positions matching TRBD2. The CDR3 is made up of 18 amino acids. Germline V CDR1 and CDR2: SGHAT, FQNNGV.

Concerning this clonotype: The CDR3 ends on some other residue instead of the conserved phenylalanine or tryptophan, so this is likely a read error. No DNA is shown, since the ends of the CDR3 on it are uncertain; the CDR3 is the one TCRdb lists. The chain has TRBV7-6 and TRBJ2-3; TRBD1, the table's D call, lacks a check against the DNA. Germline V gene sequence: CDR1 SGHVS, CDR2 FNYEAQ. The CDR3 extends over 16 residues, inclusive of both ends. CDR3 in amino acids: CASSYDRGAPEQYFGP.

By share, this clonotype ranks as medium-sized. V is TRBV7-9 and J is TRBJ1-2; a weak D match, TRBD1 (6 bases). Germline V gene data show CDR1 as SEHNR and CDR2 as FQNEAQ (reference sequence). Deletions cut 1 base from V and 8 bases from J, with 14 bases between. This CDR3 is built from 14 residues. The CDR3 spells CASSLEGVGVGYTF. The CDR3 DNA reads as TGTGCCAGCAGCTTAGAGGGGGTGGGGGTCGGCTACACCTTC.

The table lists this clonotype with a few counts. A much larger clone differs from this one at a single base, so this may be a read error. The CDR3 region is CASSHSYEQFF. The CDR3 coding sequence is TGTGCCAGCAGCCACTCCTACGAGCAGTTCTTC. The chain recombines TRBV7-9 with TRBJ2-1; D gene unclear. The CDR3 sequence is 11 residues long. Trimming removed 5 bases at V and 10 bases at J, with 9 bases between. In germline, CDR1 is SEHNR, CDR2 FQNEAQ (reference sequence). The complete variable domain, with remaining parts taken from reference TRBV7-9 and TRBJ2-1, reads DTGVSQNPRHKITKRGQNVTFRCDPISEHNRLYWYRQTLGQGPEFLTYFQNEAQLEKSRLLSDRFSAERPKGSFSTLEIQRTEQGDSAMYLCASSHSYEQFFGPGTRLTVL.

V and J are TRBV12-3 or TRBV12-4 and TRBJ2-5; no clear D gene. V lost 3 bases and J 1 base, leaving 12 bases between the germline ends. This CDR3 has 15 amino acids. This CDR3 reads CASSFYPARQETQYF. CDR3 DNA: TGTGCCAGCAGTTTTTACCCGGCCCGCCAAGAGACCCAGTACTTC.

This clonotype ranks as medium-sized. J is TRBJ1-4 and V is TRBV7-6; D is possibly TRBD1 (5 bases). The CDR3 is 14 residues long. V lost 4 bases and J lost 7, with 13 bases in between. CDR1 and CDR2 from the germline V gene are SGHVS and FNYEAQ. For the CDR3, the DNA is TGTGCCAGCAGCTCCGGAGGGGAGGGTGAAAAACTGTTTTTT. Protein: CASSSGGEGEKLFF.

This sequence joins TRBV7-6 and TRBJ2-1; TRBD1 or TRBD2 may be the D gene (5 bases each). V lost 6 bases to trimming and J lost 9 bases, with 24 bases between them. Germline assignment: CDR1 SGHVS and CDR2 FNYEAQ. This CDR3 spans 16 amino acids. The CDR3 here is CASSLPGPRTGGEQFF. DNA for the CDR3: TGTGCCAGCAGTTTACCGGGACCACGAACGGGTGGTGAGCAGTTCTTC.

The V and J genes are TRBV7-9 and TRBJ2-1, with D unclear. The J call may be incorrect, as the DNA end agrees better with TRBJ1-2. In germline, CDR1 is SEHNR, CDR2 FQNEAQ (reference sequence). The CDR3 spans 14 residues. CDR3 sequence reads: CASSLVHATYGYTF. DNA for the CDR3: TGTGCCAGCAGCTTAGTCCACGCGACCTATGGCTACACCTTC.

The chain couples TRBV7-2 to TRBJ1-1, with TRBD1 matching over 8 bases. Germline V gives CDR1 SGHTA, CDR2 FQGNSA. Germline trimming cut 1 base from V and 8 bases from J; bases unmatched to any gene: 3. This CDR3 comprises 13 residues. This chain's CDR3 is CASSLGRDREAFF. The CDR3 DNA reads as TGTGCCAGCAGCTTAGGAAGGGACAGGGAAGCTTTCTTT.

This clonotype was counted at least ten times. The CDR3 here is CASRVIAGGIKNIQYF. CDR3 nucleotide sequence: TGCGCCAGCAGGGTAATAGCGGGAGGGATCAAAAACATTCAGTACTTC. The chain carries TRBV10-1 and TRBJ2-4, with 11 bases matching TRBD2. V was clipped by 6 bases and J by 3 bases; unmatched bases: 7. The CDR3 has 16 amino acids. Per germline, CDR1 WNHNN and CDR2 SYGVQD (reference sequence).

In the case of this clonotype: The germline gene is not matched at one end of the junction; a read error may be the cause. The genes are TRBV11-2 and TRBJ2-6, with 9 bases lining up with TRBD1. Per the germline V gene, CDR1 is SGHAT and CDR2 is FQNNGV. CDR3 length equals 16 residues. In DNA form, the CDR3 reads TGTGCCAGCAGCTGGGACAGGGCTAACTATGGCTACACCTTTCGGTTC. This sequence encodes CASSWDRANYGYTFRF. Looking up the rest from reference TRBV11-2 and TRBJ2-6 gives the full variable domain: EAGVAQSPRYKIIEKRQSVAFWCNPISGHATLYWYQQILGQGPKLLIQFQNNGVVDDSQLPKDRFSAERLKGVDSTLKIQPAKLEDSAVYLCASSWDRANYGYTFRFGAGSRLTVL.

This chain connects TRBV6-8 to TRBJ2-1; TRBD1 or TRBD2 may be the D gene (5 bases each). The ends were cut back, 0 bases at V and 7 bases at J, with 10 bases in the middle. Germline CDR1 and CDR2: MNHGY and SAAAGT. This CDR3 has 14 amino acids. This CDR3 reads CASSYSKWGNEQFF. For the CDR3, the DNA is TGTGCCAGCAGTTACTCGAAATGGGGGAATGAGCAGTTCTTC.

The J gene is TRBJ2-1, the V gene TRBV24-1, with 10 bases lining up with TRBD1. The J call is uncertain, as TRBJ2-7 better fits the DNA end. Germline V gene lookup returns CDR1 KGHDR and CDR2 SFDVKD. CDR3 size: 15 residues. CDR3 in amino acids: CATSEGQGINNEQYF. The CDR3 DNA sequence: TGTGCCACCAGTGAGGGACAGGGGATTAACAATGAGCAGTACTTC.

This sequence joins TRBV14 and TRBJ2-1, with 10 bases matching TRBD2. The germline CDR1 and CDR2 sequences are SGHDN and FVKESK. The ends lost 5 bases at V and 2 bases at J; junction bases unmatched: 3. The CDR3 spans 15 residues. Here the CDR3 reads CASSYTSGAYNEQFF. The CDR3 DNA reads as TGTGCCAGCAGCTATACTAGCGGGGCCTACAATGAGCAGTTCTTC. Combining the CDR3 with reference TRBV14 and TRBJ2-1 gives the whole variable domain EAGVTQFPSHSVIEKGQTVTLRCDPISGHDNLYWYRRVMGKEIKFLLHFVKESKQDESGMPNNRFLAERTGGTYSTLKVQPAELEDSGVYFCASSYTSGAYNEQFFGPGTRLTVL.

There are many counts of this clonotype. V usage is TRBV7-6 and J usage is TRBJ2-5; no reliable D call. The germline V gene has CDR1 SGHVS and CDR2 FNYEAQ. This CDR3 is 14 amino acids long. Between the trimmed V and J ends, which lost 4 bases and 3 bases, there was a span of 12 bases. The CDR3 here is CASSSLLPKETQYF. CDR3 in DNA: TGTGCCAGCAGCTCCCTTTTACCAAAAGAGACCCAGTACTTC.

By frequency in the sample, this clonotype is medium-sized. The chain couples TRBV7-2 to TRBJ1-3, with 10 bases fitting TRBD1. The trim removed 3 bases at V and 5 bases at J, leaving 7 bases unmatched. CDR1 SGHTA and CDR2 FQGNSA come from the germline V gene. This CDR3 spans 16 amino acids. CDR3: CASSFRRQGARNTIYF. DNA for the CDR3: TGTGCCAGCAGCTTCCGTCGACAGGGGGCAAGAAACACCATATATTTT.

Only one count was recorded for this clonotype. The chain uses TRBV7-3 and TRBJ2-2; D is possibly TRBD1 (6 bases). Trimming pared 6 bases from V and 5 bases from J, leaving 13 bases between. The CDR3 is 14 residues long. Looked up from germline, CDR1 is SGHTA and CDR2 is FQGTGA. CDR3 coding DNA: TGTGCCAGCAGAGCCGGGACACTAACCGGGGAGCTGTTTTTT. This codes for CASRAGTLTGELFF. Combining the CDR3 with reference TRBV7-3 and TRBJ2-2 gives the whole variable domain GAGVSQTPSNKVTEKGKYVELRCDPISGHTALYWYRQSLGQGPEFLIYFQGTGAADDSGLPNDRFFAVRPEGSVSTLKIQRTERGDSAVYLCASRAGTLTGELFFGEGSRLTVL.

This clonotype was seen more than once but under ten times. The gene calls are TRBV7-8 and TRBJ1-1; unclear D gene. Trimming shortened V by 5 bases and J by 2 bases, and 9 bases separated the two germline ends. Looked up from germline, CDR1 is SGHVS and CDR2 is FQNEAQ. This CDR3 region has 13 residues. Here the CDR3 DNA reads TGTGCCAGCAGCCCGGGCCCCAACACTGAAGCTTTCTTT. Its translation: CASSPGPNTEAFF.

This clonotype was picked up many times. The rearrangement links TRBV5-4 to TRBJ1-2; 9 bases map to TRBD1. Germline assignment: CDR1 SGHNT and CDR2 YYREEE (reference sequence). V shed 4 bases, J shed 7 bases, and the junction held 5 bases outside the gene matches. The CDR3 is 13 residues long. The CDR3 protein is CASSLDRGGGYTF. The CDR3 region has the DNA TGTGCCAGCAGCCTGGACAGGGGCGGTGGCTACACCTTC.

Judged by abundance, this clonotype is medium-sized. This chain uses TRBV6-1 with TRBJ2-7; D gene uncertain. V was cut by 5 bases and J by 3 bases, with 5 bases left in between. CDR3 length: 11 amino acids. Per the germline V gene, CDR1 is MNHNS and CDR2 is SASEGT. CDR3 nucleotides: TGTGCCAGCAGTCCCAGCTACGAGCAGTACTTC. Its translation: CASSPSYEQYF.